This TCR beta chain was sequenced for a study of sequential checkpoint blockade in melanoma. Germline CDR1 is SEHNR and CDR2 is FQNEAQ (reference sequence). V shed 1 base and J shed 0 bases, with 9 bases lying between them. The CDR3 covers 15 residues. Method: immunoSEQ multiplex PCR; TCRdb's copy keeps in-frame clones and lacks some. The table has fewer than 35,000 clones, about 88% seen once. Regarding treatment: randomized to nivolumab then ipilimumab (arm A) or the reverse (arm B). This receptor was taken from a human donor with melanoma. Sequenced here: CD8+ T cells sorted from blood (inferred from file names), sampled from a patient given nivolumab and ipilimumab in sequence. V usage is TRBV7-9 and J usage is TRBJ1-1; no reliable D call. The CDR3 here is CASSLVEAMNTEAFF. In nucleotides, the CDR3 is TGTGCCAGCAGCTTAGTAGAGGCCATGAACACTGAAGCTTTCTTT.